This TCR beta chain was retrieved from a study of human T cells and chemical hapten exposure. Germline V CDR1 and CDR2: DFQATT, SNEGSKA (reference sequence). The CDR3 totals 14 residues. Trimming removed 5 bases from V and 1 base from J, with 14 bases in between. Time point specified: patch test 1, 2 weeks after DPC sensitization. Indicated treatment: therapeutic diphenylcyclopropenone sensitization with weekly scalp DPC. TCRdb reanalysed the RACE reads using MiXCR and keeps one entry per CDR3 protein. The repertoire has 150,000 to 200,000 distinct CDR3 sequences, around 20% of them found once; the top ten carry about 7%.

This clonotype was obtained from a woman between 50 and 59 years old with alopecia areata. Some clones in this sample may be carry-over from other donors' samples. The sequencing used whole blood, collected in connection with sensitization to the hapten diphenylcyclopropenone (DPC). The rearrangement joins TRBV20-1 to TRBJ2-5; D may be TRBD1 (5 bases). The CDR3 region is CSAPFGASQETQYF. CDR3 nucleotides: TGCAGTGCTCCATTTGGGGCGAGCCAAGAGACCCAGTACTTC.